One and the same sample provided the 12 T cell receptor beta chains below, sequenced in a study of T cell responses to AZD1222 COVID-19 vaccine. Profiling relied on immunoSEQ multiplex PCR, and the TCRdb table lists in-frame clones only, not all of them. The sample includes 110,000 to 150,000 clones, about 92% of them seen just once. The specimen comprised peripheral blood, sampled after recovery from COVID-19. The source is an adult who had recovered from COVID-19.

The CDR3 DNA follows: TGTGCCACCAGCAGACGACAGGGCGTTACGGATACGCAGTATTTT. It is translated as CATSRRQGVTDTQYF. The chain is built from TRBV15 and TRBJ2-3, with 7 bases fitting TRBD1. CDR1 is LNHNV and CDR2 is YYDKDF in the germline V gene (reference sequence). CDR3 length equals 15 residues. Trimming took 2 bases from V and 6 from J; bases not matched to a gene: 8.

Only a few counts were recorded for this clone. CDR3 nucleotide sequence: TGTGCCAGCAGTCCTGCGGGGGATGGATCTAACTATGGCTACACCTTC. As protein: CASSPAGDGSNYGYTF. The chain combines TRBV28 with TRBJ1-2, with D perhaps TRBD1 (5 bases). The germline V gene encodes CDR1 MDHEN and CDR2 SYDVKM. V was pared by 5 bases and J by 0 bases, with 16 bases between. The CDR3 has 16 amino acids.

The V gene is TRBV28, the J gene TRBJ2-6, with D maybe TRBD1 (7 bases). Looked up from germline, CDR1 is MDHEN and CDR2 is SYDVKM. V lost 3 bases and J 0 bases, leaving 12 bases between the germline ends. The CDR3 runs to 17 residues. The CDR3 is CASSFGGQFSGANVLTF. CDR3 coding DNA: TGTGCCAGCAGTTTCGGGGGACAGTTCTCTGGGGCCAACGTCCTGACTTTC.

The V and J genes are TRBV12-3 or TRBV12-4 and TRBJ2-6; D is uncertain. Between the trimmed V and J ends, which lost 3 bases and 4 bases, there was a span of 1 base. The CDR3 is 12 residues long. CDR3: CASSFGANVLTF. CDR3 DNA sequence: TGTGCCAGCAGTTTCGGGGCCAACGTCCTGACTTTC.

This chain uses TRBV11-2 with TRBJ2-7, with D maybe TRBD2 (6 bases). Germline-derived CDR1 and CDR2 are SGHAT and FQNNGV. V was pared by 3 bases and J by 3 bases, with 12 bases between. This CDR3 is built from 14 residues. The CDR3 loop reads CASSLTSGNYEQYF. CDR3 in DNA: TGTGCCAGCAGCTTGACTAGTGGGAACTACGAGCAGTACTTC.

The chain combines TRBV18 with TRBJ1-1, with TRBD1 as a possible D gene (5 bases). V was trimmed by 3 bases and J by 2 bases, leaving 13 bases between them. Germline CDR1 is KGHSH and CDR2 is LQKENI. The CDR3 extends over 15 amino acids. The DNA for the CDR3 is TGTGCCAGCTCACCGTCCGGGGGAGGAAACACTGAAGCTTTCTTT. Protein product: CASSPSGGGNTEAFF.

The rearrangement joins TRBV5-8 to TRBJ1-5, with 8 nucleotides matching TRBD1. Germline lookup yields CDR1 SGHTS and CDR2 YDEGEE. The CDR3 consists of 13 residues. With 3 bases clipped from V and 7 bases from J, the junction kept 3 bases outside the gene matches. CDR3 DNA: TGTGCCAGCAGCTGGCCAGGGGGCCAGCCCCAGCATTTT. Amino acid sequence: CASSWPGGQPQHF.

This clone came up once. The CDR3 region has the DNA TGTGCCAGCAGTGACCCCGGGGAGACCTACGAGCAGTACTTC. Its protein is CASSDPGETYEQYF. The V call is TRBV2, the J call TRBJ2-7, with D tentatively TRBD2 (5 bases). V lost 3 bases, J lost 2 bases, and 11 bases lay in between. The CDR3 runs to 14 residues. Looked up from germline, CDR1 is SNHLY and CDR2 is FYNNEI.

The chain joins TRBV29-1 to TRBJ1-2, with a tentative D call TRBD1 (5 bases). With 8 bases removed from V and 6 bases from J, the gap between germline ends came to 19 bases. The CDR3 extends over 13 amino acids. Germline V gene sequence: CDR1 SQVTM, CDR2 ANQGSEA. The CDR3 sequence is CSYGFRGGDGYTF. As DNA, the CDR3 is TGCAGCTATGGTTTCCGGGGGGGAGATGGCTACACCTTC. The whole variable domain, filled in from reference TRBV29-1 and TRBJ1-2, reads SAVISQKPSRDICQRGTSLTIQCQVDSQVTMMFWYRQQPGQSLTLIATANQGSEATYESGFVIDKFPISRPNLTFSTLTVSNMSPEDSSIYLCSYGFRGGDGYTFGSGTRLTVV.

Only a few counts were recorded for this clone. The chain links TRBV10-1 to TRBJ2-7; D remains unclear. The germline gives CDR1 WNHNN, CDR2 SYGVQD (reference sequence). With 2 bases removed from V and 5 bases from J, the gap between germline ends came to 13 bases. The CDR3 runs to 14 residues. The CDR3 reads CASSEDQFLDEQYF. As DNA, the CDR3 is TGCGCCAGCAGTGAGGATCAGTTTTTGGACGAGCAGTACTTC.

This chain connects TRBV19 to TRBJ2-3, with 7 bases identical to TRBD2. Germline values: CDR1 LNHDA, CDR2 SQIVND (reference sequence). The CDR3 runs to 14 residues. V was pared by 5 bases and J by 3 bases, with 5 bases of the junction left unmatched. The CDR3 protein is CASSYGGLTDTQYF. The CDR3 bases are TGTGCCAGTAGTTACGGGGGGTTAACAGATACGCAGTATTTT.

The gene calls are TRBV11-2 and TRBJ2-3, with TRBD1 identical over 11 bases. This CDR3 has 18 residues. The trim removed 5 bases at V and 1 base at J, leaving 11 bases unmatched. Germline-derived CDR1 and CDR2 are SGHAT and FQNNGV. The CDR3: CASSPRTGGGFRTDTQYF. CDR3 sequence (DNA): TGTGCCAGCAGCCCCAGGACAGGGGGCGGGTTCCGCACAGATACGCAGTATTTT. Filled out from reference TRBV11-2 and TRBJ2-3, the complete variable domain reads EAGVAQSPRYKIIEKRQSVAFWCNPISGHATLYWYQQILGQGPKLLIQFQNNGVVDDSQLPKDRFSAERLKGVDSTLKIQPAKLEDSAVYLCASSPRTGGGFRTDTQYFGPGTRLTVL.